This T cell receptor (beta chain) originates from a study of cytomegalovirus exposure and HLA in healthy donors. About the study: When 350 to 500 donors were genotyped, over 80% of them were found to fall in the Caucasian-associated ancestry cluster. Points from the study as a whole: Researchers reported that a few CMV-associated chains were confirmed in vitro as CMV antigen-specific. A missense DCLRE1C variant was associated with V- and J-gene trimming of TCR beta chains in a later analysis, and an independent cohort replicated the association. Prior analysis indicated that the majority of TCR beta V segments exhibited productivity approximately 87% or approximately 30% of the time.

Points on this clone: The antigen is undetermined.

13 Jbeta primers and 60 Vbeta primers were used for the PCR. This table comes from immunoSEQ multiplex PCR, and its TCRdb copy is limited to in-frame clones, with some not included. The table records 30,000 to 40,000 clones, around three quarters of them present only once. Trimming stripped 9 bases from V and 6 bases from J, with 9 bases between. This CDR3 is built from 11 residues. Germline V gene data show CDR1 as MGHRA and CDR2 as YSYEKL. This receptor was taken from a male donor in good health and CMV-seronegative. V and J are TRBV4-1 and TRBJ2-1, with D perhaps matching TRBD1 (5 bases). Sequencing input: PBMCs. DNA for the CDR3: TGCGCCAGTAATACAGGCAATGAGCAGTTCTTC. It yields the protein CASNTGNEQFF.